Presented here are 27 T cell receptor beta chains from one specimen sequenced in a study of cytotoxic CD8 clonotypes in ibrutinib-treated CLL. Here immunoSEQ multiplex PCR was the method, and the copy in TCRdb shows in-frame clones only, minus some. The sample carries 150,000 to 200,000 clones, around three quarters recorded once. The material was PBMCs, obtained after 24 months of ibrutinib treatment. Receptors were obtained from a human donor with chronic lymphocytic leukemia.

The chain carries TRBV29-1 and TRBJ2-2, with unresolved D. The CDR3 has 14 residues. Per the germline V gene, CDR1 is SQVTM and CDR2 is ANQGSEA. V was shortened by 7 bases and J by 2 bases, with 14 bases between the two germline ends. The CDR3 is CSAIWQVNTGELFF. CDR3 in DNA: TGCAGCGCTATATGGCAGGTTAACACCGGGGAGCTGTTTTTT.

V and J are TRBV19 and TRBJ2-1, with 10 bases identical to TRBD1. Losses at the gene ends were 9 bases for V and 12 bases for J; bases not matched to a gene: 11. This CDR3 spans 13 amino acids. Germline assignment: CDR1 LNHDA and CDR2 SQIVND (reference sequence). The CDR3 nucleotides are TGTGCCAGCCGGGACAGGGGCGCCCAGGTGCAGTTCTTC. Its translation: CASRDRGAQVQFF. Filled out from reference TRBV19 and TRBJ2-1, the complete variable domain reads DGGITQSPKYLFRKEGQNVTLSCEQNLNHDAMYWYRQDPGQGLRLIYYSQIVNDFQKGDIAEGYSVSREKKESFPLTVTSAQKNPTAFYLCASRDRGAQVQFFGPGTRLTVL.

This clone was recorded once. This chain joins TRBV2 and TRBJ2-7, with D possibly matching TRBD1 (6 bases). CDR1 SNHLY and CDR2 FYNNEI come from the germline V gene. This CDR3 region has 15 residues. Trimming cost V 6 bases and J 4 bases, with 19 bases left between them. In nucleotides, the CDR3 is TGTGCCAGCAGGGAGTCTCTTTGGACAGCATACGAGCAGTACTTC. Encoded protein: CASRESLWTAYEQYF.

The CDR3 coding sequence is TGCGCCAGCAGTAGAGGTTTTAGCGGGGCCACCGGGGAGCTGTTTTTT. Translating gives CASSRGFSGATGELFF. The chain carries TRBV5-1 and TRBJ2-2; TRBD2 aligns across 8 bases. Germline-derived CDR1 and CDR2 are SGHRS and YFSETQ. The V and J ends lost 5 bases and 4 bases, in that order; junction bases with no gene match: 10. The CDR3 length is 16 residues.

This rearrangement joins TRBV11-1 to TRBJ1-1; D is unclear. CDR1 and CDR2 from the germline V gene are SGHAT and FQDESV (reference sequence). Trimming stripped 1 base from V and 6 bases from J, with 12 bases between. The CDR3 is 14 residues long. In nucleotides, the CDR3 is TGTGCCAGCAGCTTAGAAGGTGGGGTGGCTGAAGCTTTCTTT. Encoded protein: CASSLEGGVAEAFF.

This chain joins TRBV7-2 and TRBJ2-1; 10 bases match TRBD2. Germline trimming cut 4 bases from V and 7 bases from J; bases unmatched to any gene: 7. This CDR3 spans 15 amino acids. Germline lookup yields CDR1 SGHTA and CDR2 FQGNSA. The CDR3 spells CASSYLAGASNEQFF. As DNA, the CDR3 is TGTGCCAGCAGCTACCTAGCGGGAGCTTCAAATGAGCAGTTCTTC.

This clone was seen a handful of times. The chain links TRBV10-3 to TRBJ2-6; D gene uncertain. The CDR3 contains 13 residues. Trimming pared 7 bases from V and 2 bases from J, leaving 6 bases between. Germline loops: CDR1 ENHRY, CDR2 SYGVKD. The CDR3 DNA follows: TGTGCCATCAAGGACGCTGGGGCCAACGTCCTGACTTTC. This gives the protein CAIKDAGANVLTF.

The rearrangement uses TRBV29-1 and TRBJ2-2; D possibly matches TRBD1 or TRBD2 (5 bases each). V gave up 3 bases and J gave up 3 bases, with 14 bases separating them. Germline CDR1 is SQVTM and CDR2 is ANQGSEA. The CDR3 is 15 amino acids. The CDR3 loop reads CSVDSSGGHTGELFF. The CDR3 nucleotides read TGCAGCGTTGACAGCAGTGGGGGTCACACCGGGGAGCTGTTTTTT.

The rearrangement uses TRBV27 and TRBJ2-3, with 8 bases that match TRBD1. Germline CDR1 MNHEY, CDR2 SMNVEV (reference sequence). Germline trimming cut 5 bases from V and 4 bases from J; bases unmatched to any gene: 11. The CDR3 loop spans 16 amino acids. CDR3 sequence reads: CASSSPRGQGPDTQYF. The CDR3, as DNA: TGTGCCAGCAGTAGCCCCAGGGGGCAGGGCCCAGATACGCAGTATTTT.

The rearrangement joins TRBV18 to TRBJ2-7, with 11 bases aligning to TRBD2. This CDR3 contains 15 residues. Trimming cost V 4 bases and J 7 bases; bases outside gene matches: 9. Germline V gene data show CDR1 as KGHSH and CDR2 as LQKENI. The CDR3 bases are TGTGCCAGCTCACTCATGACTAGCGGGGTCGAAGAGCAGTACTTC. Protein product: CASSLMTSGVEEQYF.

This chain joins TRBV28 and TRBJ2-1, with a possible D match to TRBD1 (6 bases). Germline assignment: CDR1 MDHEN and CDR2 SYDVKM. The CDR3 sequence is 16 residues long. Trimming shortened V by 7 bases and J by 0 bases, and 16 bases separated the two germline ends. CDR3 sequence (DNA): TGTGCCAGCACCGATCCCAGGGGCAACTCCTACAATGAGCAGTTCTTC. As protein: CASTDPRGNSYNEQFF.

J is TRBJ1-1 and V is TRBV27; the D gene is possibly TRBD1 (6 bases). Germline-derived CDR1 and CDR2 are MNHEY and SMNVEV (reference sequence). The CDR3 is 15 residues long. V dropped 4 bases and J dropped 5 bases, with 17 bases sitting between them. The CDR3 region is CASSYIATGKTEAFF. CDR3 in DNA: TGTGCCAGCAGTTACATCGCTACAGGGAAGACTGAAGCTTTCTTT.

This rearrangement joins TRBV5-1 to TRBJ2-3, with D tentatively TRBD1 (6 bases). The germline gives CDR1 SGHRS, CDR2 YFSETQ. The CDR3 consists of 17 residues. The ends were cut back, 4 bases at V and 2 bases at J, with 20 bases in the middle. The chain's CDR3 is CASSTDKGVRYTDTQYF. CDR3 coding DNA: TGCGCCAGCAGCACCGATAAGGGGGTACGCTACACAGATACGCAGTATTTT.

CDR3 loop: CASSSTGEVNTEAFF. The CDR3 nucleotides read TGTGCCAGCAGCTCGACAGGGGAGGTGAACACTGAAGCTTTCTTT. This chain links TRBV7-3 with TRBJ1-1, with 8 positions matching TRBD1. Trimming cost V 4 bases and J 0 bases; bases outside gene matches: 4. The CDR3 extends over 15 amino acids. CDR1 and CDR2 from the germline V gene are SGHTA and FQGTGA.

The chain couples TRBV5-4 to TRBJ2-2; D possibly corresponds to TRBD1 (5 bases). The CDR3 consists of 15 residues. Germline V lookup: CDR1 SGHNT, CDR2 YYREEE (reference sequence). V was clipped by 0 bases and J by 1 base, with 7 bases between them. The CDR3 is CASSLERGNTGELFF. CDR3 in DNA: TGTGCCAGCAGCTTGGAAAGGGGGAACACCGGGGAGCTGTTTTTT.

This clone turned up a few times. This sequence joins TRBV18 and TRBJ2-7; weak D call: TRBD1 (6 bases). The CDR3 has 14 residues. Trimming stripped 4 bases from V and 1 base from J, with 11 bases between. Germline CDR1 is KGHSH and CDR2 is LQKENI. In DNA form, the CDR3 reads TGTGCCAGCTCACGATCGACAGGTTCCTACGAGCAGTACTTC. Protein product: CASSRSTGSYEQYF.

Only a few counts were recorded for this clone. The chain is built from TRBV11-2 and TRBJ1-2; TRBD1 agrees at 8 bases. The CDR3 has 13 residues. The V segment lost 3 bases and the J segment 4 bases; nucleotides outside the gene matches: 1. Germline CDR1 reads SGHAT; CDR2 reads FQNNGV. The CDR3 is CASSFGQGYGYTF. The CDR3 DNA follows: TGTGCCAGCAGCTTCGGACAGGGCTATGGCTACACCTTC.

The chain combines TRBV2 with TRBJ1-2, with no clear D. The CDR3 is 12 amino acids. Looked up from germline, CDR1 is SNHLY and CDR2 is FYNNEI. V was cut by 7 bases and J by 7 bases, with 13 bases left in between. The CDR3 protein is CASTIGVIGYTF. CDR3 coding DNA: TGTGCCAGCACCATAGGAGTTATTGGCTACACCTTC. The whole variable domain, remainder taken from reference TRBV2 and TRBJ1-2, is EPEVTQTPSHQVTQMGQEVILRCVPISNHLYFYWYRQILGQKVEFLVSFYNNEISEKSEIFDDQFSVERPDGSNFTLKIRSTKLEDSAMYFCASTIGVIGYTFGSGTRLTVV.

This clone showed up just once. The chain is built from TRBV4-2 and TRBJ2-7, with D uncertain. The germline CDR1 and CDR2 sequences are LGHNA and YNFKEQ. The V gene lost 1 base and the J gene lost 7 bases, with 5 bases spanning the gap. The CDR3 is 11 amino acids. The CDR3 protein is CASSQAREQYF. The CDR3 DNA sequence: TGTGCCAGCAGCCAAGCAAGGGAGCAGTACTTC.

The V gene is TRBV18, the J gene TRBJ1-3; TRBD1 agrees at 7 bases. The CDR3 extends over 16 amino acids. Germline V CDR1 and CDR2: KGHSH, LQKENI. V was clipped by 0 bases and J by 1 base; unmatched bases: 3. The CDR3 region has the DNA TGTGCCAGCTCACCACCGGGCAGGGGGTCTGGAAACACCATATATTTT. Residues: CASSPPGRGSGNTIYF.

The chain links TRBV5-1 to TRBJ1-3; no clear D. Trimming took 0 bases from V and 0 from J, leaving 16 bases between them. There are 18 residues in the CDR3. Germline CDR1 and CDR2: SGHRS and YFSETQ. The DNA of the CDR3 is TGCGCCAGCAGCTTGGGACGGACTCAGAGGAGCTCTGGAAACACCATATATTTT. Protein product: CASSLGRTQRSSGNTIYF.

The genes are TRBV7-2 and TRBJ2-7, with TRBD2 identical over 10 bases. The CDR3 length is 17 residues. Germline CDR1 reads SGHTA; CDR2 reads FQGNSA. The ends lost 3 bases at V and 3 bases at J; junction bases unmatched: 11. For the CDR3, the DNA is TGTGCCAGCAGCTTGGCTAGCGGGAGCCAGGGGCTCTACGAGCAGTACTTC. Protein: CASSLASGSQGLYEQYF.

This chain joins TRBV18 and TRBJ2-3, with TRBD1 matching 10 bases. Looked up from germline, CDR1 is KGHSH and CDR2 is LQKENI. The CDR3 sequence is 15 residues long. After removal of 3 bases from V and 4 bases from J, the junction contained 4 bases not matched to a gene. The CDR3 protein is CASSPPGTGADTQYF. In DNA, the CDR3 is TGTGCCAGCTCACCCCCAGGGACAGGGGCAGATACGCAGTATTTT.

This clone was observed once. The V and J genes are TRBV27 and TRBJ1-3, with TRBD1 matching over 8 bases. V shed 1 base and J 4 bases; nucleotides not matched to a gene: 12. Germline V gene data show CDR1 as MNHEY and CDR2 as SMNVEV (reference sequence). This CDR3 has 18 amino acids. CDR3 sequence reads: CASSLFERLTGVGNTIYF. CDR3 DNA: TGTGCCAGCAGTTTATTTGAACGGCTGACAGGGGTAGGAAACACCATATATTTT.

This clone was counted a few times. This sequence joins TRBV5-1 and TRBJ1-2; no definite D call. In germline, CDR1 is SGHRS, CDR2 YFSETQ. The CDR3 is 13 residues long. Trimming stripped 2 bases from V and 6 bases from J, with 11 bases between. In nucleotides, the CDR3 is TGCGCCAGCAGCTTAAGTCCTCCTGATGGCTACACCTTC. It translates to CASSLSPPDGYTF.

The rearrangement uses TRBV27 and TRBJ2-1, with 7 bases aligning to TRBD2. The V segment lost 7 bases and the J segment 2 bases; nucleotides outside the gene matches: 8. The CDR3 is 15 residues long. Looked up from germline, CDR1 is MNHEY and CDR2 is SMNVEV (reference sequence). The CDR3 loop reads CASTSGTTPYNEQFF. DNA of the CDR3: TGTGCCAGCACCTCCGGGACTACCCCCTACAATGAGCAGTTCTTC.

This chain joins TRBV18 and TRBJ2-1; 7 bases are shared with TRBD2. The CDR3 is made up of 15 amino acids. J was trimmed by 7 bases and V by 4 bases; bases with no gene match: 10. Germline V lookup: CDR1 KGHSH, CDR2 LQKENI. CDR3 nucleotide sequence: TGTGCCAGCTCACTAGGGGCTAGCGGCGAGAATGAGCAGTTCTTC. Protein product: CASSLGASGENEQFF.